This T cell receptor (beta chain) was recorded in a study of T cells in Graves' hyperthyroidism and ophthalmopathy. In the study overall: Specimen type is peripheral blood, collected at initial diagnosis prior to any treatment. The study's findings and limits: Model predictions of ophthalmopathy came a median approximately 6 months before onset.

Regarding this clonotype: The target antigen is unknown.

In germline, CDR1 is MDHEN, CDR2 SYDVKM. This CDR3 spans 10 amino acids. V lost 8 bases and J 10 bases, leaving 11 bases between the germline ends. Patients showing uncontrolled infection, other autoimmune disease, pregnancy or lactation were ineligible. For the diagnoses, clinical symptoms, serum thyroxine and TRAb, thyroid ultrasound and orbital computed tomography were used. TCR beta CDR3 region amplification was performed from RNA transcripts. An initial round of RT-PCR targeting the TCR CDR3 relied on the HTBI primer set. Each CDR3 protein gets one entry after TCRdb re-called the multiplex PCR reads with MiXCR. The table has about 250,000 distinct CDR3 sequences, approximately 25% seen once.

The TCR was taken from a woman aged 40 to 49 with Graves' ophthalmopathy. Sequenced: blood. This sequence joins TRBV28 and TRBJ1-2; no reliable D call. The CDR3 DNA is TGTGCCAGCGGAGGGAAAGTCTACACCTTC. This codes for CASGGKVYTF.